A selection of T cell receptor beta chains follows, all from one sample in a study of Ad26.COV2.S vaccination and SARS-CoV-2 variants. Only in-frame clones appear in the TCRdb table, and some are missing; sequencing was by immunoSEQ multiplex PCR. This sample carries around 500,000 clones, roughly nine tenths of them seen once, and the ten largest clones take over 1.5%. The sample in question was peripheral blood, obtained in a trial of Ad26.COV2.S vaccine versus placebo. All receptors derive from a person between 18 and 65 years old who received the Ad26.COV2.S COVID-19 vaccine or a placebo. Both conserved end residues are part of each CDR3. A D gene is named only where the DNA matches it firmly. Only part of the rows carry a size: once, few, many, or a class if the clone is expanded.

CDR3 DNA	CDR3 protein	D gene	V gene	J gene	clone size	CDR3 length
TGTGCCAGCAGCCCCGAGAAAACAGGGGTGGCCGGGCAGCCCCAGCATTTT	CASSPEKTGVAGQPQHF	TRBD1	TRBV7-6	TRBJ1-5	-	17
TGTGCCAGTAGGGACACAATGAACACTGAAGCTTTCTTT	CASRDTMNTEAFF	-	TRBV19	TRBJ1-1	-	13
TGTGCCAGCAGCTCCGAATTCTATGGCTACACCTTC	CASSSEFYGYTF	-	TRBV5-6	TRBJ1-2	-	12
TGTGCCAGCAGCCAAGCACCCGGGCCTAACTATGGCTACACCTTC	CASSQAPGPNYGYTF	-	TRBV3-1/TRBV3-2	TRBJ1-2	-	15
TGTGCCAGCAGCCCACGTGGGGGCCGAGAGCAGTACTTC	CASSPRGGREQYF	-	TRBV7-2	TRBJ2-7	-	13
TGTGCCAGCAGCCAAGATCCGACAGGGGGCGCGGGAAACAATCAGCCCCAGCATTTT	CASSQDPTGGAGNNQPQHF	TRBD1	TRBV3-1/TRBV3-2	TRBJ1-5	-	19
TGTGCCAGCAGGAGTGAACAGGTGGTGGTCGAGACCCAGTACTTC	CASRSEQVVVETQYF	-	TRBV28	TRBJ2-5	-	15
TGTGCCAGCAGGACCGGTGAGGAGACCTACGAGCAGTACTTC	CASRTGEETYEQYF	-	TRBV28	TRBJ2-7	-	14
TGTGCCATCAGTGACAGCATGGCCGGGGAGCTGTTTTTT	CAISDSMAGELFF	-	TRBV10-3	TRBJ2-2	-	13
TGTGCCTGGAGTCCGGGCCCGGTTAATGGCTACACCTTC	CAWSPGPVNGYTF	-	TRBV30	TRBJ1-2	-	13
TGTGCCAGCAGCCTTTTAGGGGGTCGTTATAGCAATCAGCCCCAGCATTTT	CASSLLGGRYSNQPQHF	-	TRBV2	TRBJ1-5	-	17
TGTGCCAGCAGCAACCCCCCGGGAGAAGGGTGGGGGACCCAGTACTTC	CASSNPPGEGWGTQYF	-	TRBV11-2	TRBJ2-5	-	16
TGTGCCAGCAGTTTACTGAGTCCTGGAAACACCATATATTTT	CASSLLSPGNTIYF	-	TRBV28	TRBJ1-3	once	14
TGTGCCACCAGCTCCGACTCTGGAAACACCATATATTTT	CATSSDSGNTIYF	-	TRBV15	TRBJ1-3	-	13
TGTGCCAGCAGCTTCATCACAGGATTCTCTGGAAACACCATATATTTT	CASSFITGFSGNTIYF	-	TRBV5-6	TRBJ1-3	-	16
TGTGCCACCAGTGACAGTATTATGGGACAGGGGATGAAAGAGACCCAGTACTTC	CATSDSIMGQGMKETQYF	TRBD1	TRBV24-1	TRBJ2-5	-	18
TGTGCCAGTAGTACCTCCGGGACAGACTATGGCTACACCTTC	CASSTSGTDYGYTF	TRBD1	TRBV19	TRBJ1-2	-	14
TGTGCCAGCAGCTTATCGAGCTCTGGAAACACCATATATTTT	CASSLSSSGNTIYF	-	TRBV7-9	TRBJ1-3	-	14
TGTGCCAGCAGTTTACGCCCCACCACCCCGACCAGCCGGGCCCGCCTTCATGAGCAGTTCTTC	CASSLRPTTPTSRARLHEQFF	-	TRBV27	TRBJ2-1	-	21
TGTGCCAGCAGCTTGATGAACACTGAAGCTTTCTTT	CASSLMNTEAFF	-	TRBV5-6	TRBJ1-1	few	12
TGTGCCAGTAGTAGAGGGGCGTCCGGAAACACCATATATTTT	CASSRGASGNTIYF	-	TRBV19	TRBJ1-3	once	14
TGTGCCAGCAGCCCCTCTCAGATATCCTCCTACAATGAGCAGTTCTTC	CASSPSQISSYNEQFF	-	TRBV7-3	TRBJ2-1	-	16
TGCGCCAGCAGCCCGGGGACTAGCGGGGGGGCATCCTCCTACAATGAGCAGTTCTTC	CASSPGTSGGASSYNEQFF	TRBD2	TRBV4-3	TRBJ2-1	-	19
TGTGCTAGTGGTATCACGGGGGATACGCAGTATTTT	CASGITGDTQYF	-	TRBV12-5	TRBJ2-3	-	12
TGTGCCAGCAGCTTATGGTCAGTGGCCTCATATGGCTACACCTTC	CASSLWSVASYGYTF	-	TRBV5-6	TRBJ1-2	-	15
TGCAGCGTGAGTGGGACAGGTTACGAGCAGTACTTC	CSVSGTGYEQYF	TRBD1	TRBV29-1	TRBJ2-7	-	12
TGTGCCAGCAGGTTTAGAGAGGGCAGGGGCACTGAAGCTTTCTTT	CASRFREGRGTEAFF	-	TRBV5-8	TRBJ1-1	-	15
TGTGCCAGCAGCGTAGAAGGTGTTGGGGCCAACGTCCTGACTTTC	CASSVEGVGANVLTF	-	TRBV9	TRBJ2-6	-	15
TGTGCCAGCAGCTTACGACCAGCGGGGGGCCAAGAGACCCAGTACTTC	CASSLRPAGGQETQYF	TRBD2	TRBV7-8	TRBJ2-5	-	16
TGCGCCAGCAGTCGACTGGGACAGGGGGCGAGGGACACCGGGGAGCTGTTTTTT	CASSRLGQGARDTGELFF	TRBD1	TRBV4-1	TRBJ2-2	-	18
TGTGCCAGCAGCTTTCAACCGGGACACAAAACTGGGCCAGCTTTCTTT	CASSFQPGHKTGPAFF	-	TRBV5-4	TRBJ1-1	-	16
TGTGCCAGCAGCCCTTTGCAGACCGACGTCCTTAATGAAAAACTGTTTTTT	CASSPLQTDVLNEKLFF	-	TRBV7-8	TRBJ1-4	-	17
TGCGCCAGCAGGGAGGGGCAGGCTGGGGCCAACGTCCTGACTTTC	CASREGQAGANVLTF	-	TRBV5-1	TRBJ2-6	-	15
TGCGCCAGCAGCGGCGGCCCGGGACAGGGCACCTACGAGCAGTACTTC	CASSGGPGQGTYEQYF	TRBD1	TRBV5-1	TRBJ2-7	-	16
TGTGCCAGCAGTTTATGGGGGGAGCTGTTTTTT	CASSLWGELFF	-	TRBV28	TRBJ2-2	-	11
TGTGCCAGCAGCTTGGCTCTGGACACTGAAGCTTTCTTT	CASSLALDTEAFF	-	TRBV5-6	TRBJ1-1	-	13
TGTGCCAGCAGCTTAGCGACTCCGGGAGGGAATAAGCAGCCCCAGCATTTT	CASSLATPGGNKQPQHF	-	TRBV7-9	TRBJ1-5	-	17
TGTGCCAGCACCAAAACGACTGGCTTGCGGGAAAAACTGTTTTTT	CASTKTTGLREKLFF	-	TRBV13	TRBJ1-4	once	15
TGTGCCAGCAGCGTAGGGGGGGCCTACAATGAGCAGTTCTTC	CASSVGGAYNEQFF	-	TRBV9	TRBJ2-1	-	14
TGTGCCAGCAGCTTAGCGGGAGTCGTCAAGACCCAGTACTTC	CASSLAGVVKTQYF	-	TRBV7-6	TRBJ2-5	-	14
TGTGCCACCAGTGACACCGACAGCTACGAGCAGTACTTC	CATSDTDSYEQYF	-	TRBV24-1	TRBJ2-7	-	13
TGTGCCTGGAGTAGCACGGGGGGGCCGGAGACCCAGTACTTC	CAWSSTGGPETQYF	TRBD2	TRBV30	TRBJ2-5	-	14
TGTGCCAGCAGTTACCCGGGGACTAGCGGGGGGGCCTCCTACAATGAGCAGTTCTTC	CASSYPGTSGGASYNEQFF	TRBD2	TRBV6-2/TRBV6-3	TRBJ2-1	-	19
TGTGCCAGCAGCTTATACAGGGAGGCGGCAGATACGCAGTATTTT	CASSLYREAADTQYF	-	TRBV7-2	TRBJ2-3	once	15
TGTGCCACCAGCAGATCCCTAGGACTAGCGGGTTCCAGCTCCTACAATGAGCAGTTCTTC	CATSRSLGLAGSSSYNEQFF	TRBD2	TRBV15	TRBJ2-1	-	20
TGTGCCAGCAGTCCATCGTCGGGTCCCCAGAATTCATTACCCGAGCAGTACTTC	CASSPSSGPQNSLPEQYF	-	TRBV27	TRBJ2-7	-	18
TGTGCCAGCAGTAGACCCTTTCGGCCCCTCCACTTT	CASSRPFRPLHF	-	TRBV6-2/TRBV6-3	TRBJ1-6	-	12
TGTGCCAGCAGCTCCTCGACAGGCCAGTTCTTC	CASSSSTGQFF	-	TRBV7-2	TRBJ2-1	-	11
TGTGCCAGCAGCCAATGGACTAGCGGGAAAGAGAATGAGCAGTTCTTC	CASSQWTSGKENEQFF	TRBD2	TRBV6-2/TRBV6-3	TRBJ2-1	-	16
TGTGCCAGCAGTTGGCTAGCGGGAGGGACCTACGAGCAGTACTTC	CASSWLAGGTYEQYF	TRBD2	TRBV6-5	TRBJ2-7	-	15
TGTGCCAGCAGCCCCCCTAGCGGATACAATGAGCAGTTCTTC	CASSPPSGYNEQFF	TRBD2	TRBV2	TRBJ2-1	-	14
TGTGCCAGCAGTTACTCTCGCCATGAGAACACTGAAGCTTTCTTT	CASSYSRHENTEAFF	-	TRBV6-5	TRBJ1-1	-	15
TGTGCCAGCAGCTTAGATAGGCTAGCGGGATATCAAGAGACCCAGTACTTC	CASSLDRLAGYQETQYF	TRBD2	TRBV11-2	TRBJ2-5	-	17
TGTGCCAGCAGCCAAATAGATACGCAGTATTTT	CASSQIDTQYF	-	TRBV3-1/TRBV3-2	TRBJ2-3	-	11
TGTGCCAGCAGCGCTCGGGATGTCGGGAGCTACACCTTC	CASSARDVGSYTF	-	TRBV2	TRBJ1-2	-	13
TGTGCCAGCAAGGACAGGGGAAACACCATATATTTT	CASKDRGNTIYF	TRBD1	TRBV2	TRBJ1-3	-	12
TGTGCCAGCAGCCCAAGACAGGGGGCGTTGGTTGAGCAGTTCTTC	CASSPRQGALVEQFF	TRBD1	TRBV5-4	TRBJ2-1	-	15